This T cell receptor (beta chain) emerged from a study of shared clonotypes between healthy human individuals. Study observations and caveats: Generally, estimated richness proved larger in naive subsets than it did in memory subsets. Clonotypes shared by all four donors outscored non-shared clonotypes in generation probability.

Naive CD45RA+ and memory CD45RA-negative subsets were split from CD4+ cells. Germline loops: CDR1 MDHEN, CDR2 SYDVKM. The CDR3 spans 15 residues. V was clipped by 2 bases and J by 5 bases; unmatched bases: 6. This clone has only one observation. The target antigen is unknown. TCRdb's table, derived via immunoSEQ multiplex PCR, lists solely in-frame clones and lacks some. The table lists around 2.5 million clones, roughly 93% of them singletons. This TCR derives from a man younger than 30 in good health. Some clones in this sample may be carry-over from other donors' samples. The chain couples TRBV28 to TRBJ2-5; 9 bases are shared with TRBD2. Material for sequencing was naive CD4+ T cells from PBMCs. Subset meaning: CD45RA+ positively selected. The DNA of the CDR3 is TGTGCCAGCAGTTTAGCCAGCGGGAGGAGGGAGACCCAGTACTTC. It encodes CASSLASGRRETQYF.